This T cell receptor (beta chain) was profiled in a study of cytomegalovirus exposure and HLA in healthy donors. PCR employed 60 Vbeta and 13 Jbeta primers. The data were produced by immunoSEQ multiplex PCR, yet TCRdb's version contains in-frame clones alone and is incomplete. The sample shows a few hundred thousand clones, about 80% of them seen only once. V was clipped by 5 bases and J by 8 bases, with 15 bases between them. CDR1 is MDHEN and CDR2 is SYDVKM in the germline V gene. CDR3 length: 14 amino acids. V and J are TRBV28 and TRBJ1-4, with D unclear. The receptor was isolated from a woman in her 50s in good health and CMV-seropositive. Sequencing was done on a sample of PBMCs. Here the CDR3 reads CASSPTTVSEKLFF. The DNA for the CDR3 is TGTGCCAGCAGTCCCACCACGGTTAGCGAAAAACTGTTTTTT.